Following are 31 T cell receptor beta chains from one sample sequenced in a study of neurological immune-mediated disorders. TCRdb passed the 5' RACE reads through MiXCR, listing each CDR3 protein once. The sample lists tens of thousands of distinct CDR3 sequences, around 3.4% occurring once. Material: PBMCs. The receptors stem from a woman between 50 and 59 years old with multiple sclerosis.

This clonotype occurred many times. V and J are TRBV20-1 and TRBJ1-2, with TRBD1 as a possible D gene (5 bases). V was pared by 5 bases and J by 8 bases, with 18 bases between. This CDR3 has 13 amino acids. The germline gives CDR1 DFQATT, CDR2 SNEGSKA (reference sequence). The CDR3 spells CSAFGTGEIGYTF. The CDR3 region has the DNA TGCAGTGCTTTCGGGACGGGGGAGATCGGCTACACCTTC.

This clonotype was detected ten times or more. The V and J genes are TRBV9 and TRBJ1-3, with 8 positions matching TRBD1. In germline, CDR1 is SGDLS, CDR2 YYNGEE. The length of the CDR3 is 18 residues. The junction had 22 bases not matched to a gene; V was cut back by 3 bases and J by 11 bases. CDR3 coding DNA: TGTGCCAGCAGCGGAAGTACCATCGCAGGGGGCGCTTCTTTACCCATATATTTT. As protein: CASSGSTIAGGASLPIYF. Complete variable domain (other parts from reference TRBV9 and TRBJ1-3): DSGVTQTPKHLITATGQRVTLRCSPRSGDLSVYWYQQSLDQGLQFLIQYYNGEERAKGNILERFSAQQFPDLHSELNLSSLELGDSALYFCASSGSTIAGGASLPIYFGEGSWLTVV.

This clonotype was observed many times. The gene calls are TRBV7-2 and TRBJ2-2; the D is unclear. Germline V gene data show CDR1 as SGHTA and CDR2 as FQGNSA. V was clipped by 2 bases and J by 4 bases, with 8 bases between them. The CDR3 totals 14 residues. Written as DNA, the CDR3 is TGTGCCAGCAGCTTAATTTTCAGCACCGGGGAGCTGTTTTTT. Encoded protein: CASSLIFSTGELFF.

This clonotype has at least ten counts. The chain uses TRBV20-1 and TRBJ2-7, with 7 bases matching TRBD1. The J segment lost 5 bases and the V segment lost 3 bases, leaving 4 bases of the junction unmatched. The CDR3 covers 12 residues. Germline CDR1 reads DFQATT; CDR2 reads SNEGSKA (reference sequence). Written as DNA, the CDR3 is TGCAGTGCTAGTGGGACAGTCCACGAGCAGTACTTC. Protein product: CSASGTVHEQYF.

The table lists this clonotype with many counts. The chain uses TRBV18 and TRBJ2-2, with a weak D call TRBD1 (5 bases). This CDR3 comprises 16 residues. Germline CDR1 is KGHSH and CDR2 is LQKENI. With 5 bases removed from V and 1 base from J, the gap between germline ends came to 14 bases. The CDR3 sequence is CASSENGAKNTGELFF. CDR3 in DNA: TGTGCCAGCTCAGAGAATGGGGCCAAGAACACCGGGGAGCTGTTTTTT.

This chain joins TRBV7-6 and TRBJ1-1; 10 bases align to TRBD1. The ends lost 5 bases at V and 5 bases at J; junction bases unmatched: 8. This CDR3 region has 15 residues. Germline V gene lookup returns CDR1 SGHVS and CDR2 FNYEAQ. CDR3 nucleotide sequence: TGTGCCAGCAGCCCGACAGGGGGCGTGGGAACTGAAGCTTTCTTT. Its translation is CASSPTGGVGTEAFF.

This clonotype came up many times. The CDR3 loop reads CASSLTAGVYNEQFF. DNA of the CDR3: TGTGCCAGCAGTTTAACAGCGGGGGTGTACAATGAGCAGTTCTTC. The chain is built from TRBV27 and TRBJ2-1; 8 nucleotides line up with TRBD2. CDR1 MNHEY and CDR2 SMNVEV come from the germline V gene (reference sequence). With V trimmed by 2 bases and J by 4 bases, 4 bases remained unmatched. The CDR3 has 15 amino acids.

This clonotype was seen at least ten times. The rearrangement uses TRBV12-5 and TRBJ2-7, with 8 nucleotides matching TRBD1. Germline trimming cut 6 bases from V and 3 bases from J; bases unmatched to any gene: 16. This CDR3 contains 17 residues. Per germline, CDR1 LGHNT and CDR2 FRNRAP. The CDR3 loop is CASGSSPTGQVVYEQYF. Here the CDR3 DNA reads TGTGCTAGTGGGTCGAGTCCTACGGGACAGGTGGTCTACGAGCAGTACTTC.

This clonotype showed up many times. This rearrangement joins TRBV20-1 to TRBJ2-7, with 9 bases matching TRBD2. Per the germline V gene, CDR1 is DFQATT and CDR2 is SNEGSKA (reference sequence). Trimming at V came to 5 bases and at J to 0 bases, leaving 5 bases not matched to a gene. The CDR3 consists of 14 residues. CDR3 protein: CSALLAGRSYEQYF. In DNA form, the CDR3 reads TGCAGTGCTCTTCTAGCGGGGCGCTCCTACGAGCAGTACTTC.

In its sample, this clonotype was seen many times. V is TRBV6-2 or TRBV6-3 and J is TRBJ2-3; TRBD1 matches at 7 bases. The CDR3 has 14 amino acids. With 5 bases clipped from V and 3 bases from J, the junction kept 5 bases outside the gene matches. Germline V gene sequence: CDR1 MNHEY, CDR2 SVGEGT. Written as DNA, the CDR3 is TGTGCCAGCAGTAAAGGGGGCCCGACAGATACGCAGTATTTT. Protein sequence: CASSKGGPTDTQYF.

This clonotype was seen repeatedly, ten times or more. V usage is TRBV9 and J usage is TRBJ2-5; 7 positions agree with TRBD1. Germline CDR1 and CDR2: SGDLS and YYNGEE. The CDR3 is 13 residues long. Trimming took 3 bases from V and 5 from J; bases not matched to a gene: 4. The CDR3 DNA sequence: TGTGCCAGCAGCGGACAGGGATGGGAGACCCAGTACTTC. The encoded protein is CASSGQGWETQYF.

This clonotype was counted between two and nine times. V gene TRBV9 combines with J gene TRBJ2-1; TRBD1 might be the D (6 bases). V lost 0 bases and J 6 bases, leaving 13 bases between the germline ends. This CDR3 has 15 residues. Germline V CDR1 and CDR2: SGDLS, YYNGEE. Here the CDR3 reads CASSVEDSEVNEQFF. The CDR3 bases are TGTGCCAGCAGCGTAGAGGACAGTGAGGTCAATGAGCAGTTCTTC.

This clonotype was observed a few times. With a much larger clone just one base away, this may be a read error. The chain has TRBV5-1 and TRBJ1-1; D remains unclear. Trimming stripped 2 bases from V and 8 bases from J, with 16 bases between. The CDR3 length is 14 residues. Germline CDR1 and CDR2: SGHRS and YFSETQ. This CDR3 is CASSLWASWREAFF. For the CDR3, the DNA is TGCGCCAGCAGCTTATGGGCCAGTTGGAGAGAAGCTTTCTTT.

This clonotype was recorded many times. The chain couples TRBV5-1 to TRBJ2-1, with a weak D call TRBD1 (7 bases). The CDR3 is 16 amino acids. V shed 4 bases and J shed 1 base, with 15 bases lying between them. Germline CDR1 reads SGHRS; CDR2 reads YFSETQ. As DNA, the CDR3 is TGCGCCAGCAGCCCACAGACAGGGACTTCCTACAATGAGCAGTTCTTC. It yields the protein CASSPQTGTSYNEQFF. Combining the CDR3 with reference TRBV5-1 and TRBJ2-1 gives the whole variable domain KAGVTQTPRYLIKTRGQQVTLSCSPISGHRSVSWYQQTPGQGLQFLFEYFSETQRNKGNFPGRFSGRQFSNSRSEMNVSTLELGDSALYLCASSPQTGTSYNEQFFGPGTRLTVL.

This clonotype was seen a few times. The V call is TRBV7-2, the J call TRBJ1-2; D gene ambiguous. Trimming cost V 8 bases and J 3 bases, with 13 bases left between them. From germline, CDR1 is SGHTA and CDR2 FQGNSA. This CDR3 has 13 residues. CDR3 protein: CASWAGPYYGYTF. In DNA form, the CDR3 reads TGTGCCAGCTGGGCAGGACCTTACTATGGCTACACCTTC.

This clonotype was recorded a few times. This may be a read error: a much more frequent sequence differs by one nucleotide. The rearrangement joins TRBV7-9 to TRBJ1-3; no reliable D call. Germline V gene data show CDR1 as SEHNR and CDR2 as FQNEAQ (reference sequence). The CDR3 totals 13 residues. The CDR3 loop reads CASSWRRGNTINF. In DNA form, the CDR3 reads TGTGCCAGCAGCTGGAGGAGAGGAAACACCATAAATTTT.

This clonotype was recorded at least ten times. This sequence joins TRBV7-6 and TRBJ2-3; 15 bases line up with TRBD2. The CDR3 runs 19 residues. Per germline, CDR1 SGHVS and CDR2 FNYEAQ. Trimming cost V 2 bases and J 3 bases; bases outside gene matches: 9. CDR3 loop: CASSLRGTSGGRGTDTQYF. Here the CDR3 DNA reads TGTGCCAGCAGCTTACGTGGGACTAGCGGGGGGCGAGGGACAGATACGCAGTATTTT. The whole variable domain, filled in from reference TRBV7-6 and TRBJ2-3, reads GAGVSQSPRYKVTKRGQDVALRCDPISGHVSLYWYRQALGQGPEFLTYFNYEAQQDKSGLPNDRFSAERPEGSISTLTIQRTEQRDSAMYRCASSLRGTSGGRGTDTQYFGPGTRLTVL.

This clonotype was counted ten times or more. This chain connects TRBV7-6 to TRBJ2-7; TRBD2 agrees at 8 bases. The CDR3 is 15 residues long. Trimming cost V 4 bases and J 3 bases; bases outside gene matches: 8. Germline V lookup: CDR1 SGHVS, CDR2 FNYEAQ. This chain's CDR3 is CASSSGTGGGYEQYF. CDR3 sequence (DNA): TGTGCCAGCAGCTCGGGGACCGGGGGGGGCTACGAGCAGTACTTC.

This clonotype was observed many times. Here the CDR3 reads CASSPGGGPRTGELFF. The CDR3 DNA is TGTGCCAGCTCACCAGGCGGGGGCCCCCGAACCGGGGAGCTGTTTTTT. The rearrangement joins TRBV18 to TRBJ2-2, with D perhaps matching TRBD2 (7 bases). This CDR3 spans 16 amino acids. The germline V gene encodes CDR1 KGHSH and CDR2 LQKENI. The germline V and J ends were trimmed by 2 bases and 5 bases, with 15 bases remaining between them.

This clonotype was counted ten times or more. The chain has TRBV20-1 and TRBJ1-1, with 8 bases identical to TRBD1. CDR3 size: 17 residues. CDR1 is DFQATT, CDR2 SNEGSKA, per germline (reference sequence). V dropped 0 bases and J dropped 0; count of bases not matched to a gene: 9. In nucleotides, the CDR3 is TGCAGTGCTAGAGATCCCAGGACAGGGCCCATGAACACTGAAGCTTTCTTT. The encoded protein is CSARDPRTGPMNTEAFF.

This clonotype was counted many times. J is TRBJ2-1 and V is TRBV5-5, with 9 bases that match TRBD2. V lost 0 bases and J lost 5; bases outside the gene matches: 12. This CDR3 is 18 amino acids long. Per germline, CDR1 SGHKS and CDR2 YYEKEE (reference sequence). The CDR3 sequence is CASSLVAAGGLRDNEQFF. The CDR3 DNA follows: TGTGCCAGCAGCTTGGTGGCAGCGGGGGGCCTAAGAGACAATGAGCAGTTCTTC.

This clonotype appeared many times. The V gene is TRBV10-3, the J gene TRBJ2-7; D remains unclear. Trimming took 7 bases from V and 3 from J, leaving 13 bases between them. CDR3 size: 13 residues. Germline values: CDR1 ENHRY, CDR2 SYGVKD. Here the CDR3 reads CAIKDVENYEQYF. DNA for the CDR3: TGTGCCATCAAGGACGTAGAGAACTACGAGCAGTACTTC.

Ten or more counts support this clonotype. V and J are TRBV5-5 and TRBJ2-1; D gene unclear. Germline V gene sequence: CDR1 SGHKS, CDR2 YYEKEE (reference sequence). This CDR3 has 13 residues. Trimming stripped 2 bases from V and 5 bases from J, with 8 bases between. In DNA form, the CDR3 reads TGTGCCAGCAGCTTACGCAGAGACAATGAGCAGTTCTTC. It translates to CASSLRRDNEQFF.

This clonotype was seen only a few times. A read error may be the cause here, since a much bigger clone is one base away. The chain links TRBV11-2 to TRBJ2-4; D gene unclear. The CDR3 contains 15 residues. CDR1 and CDR2 (germline): SGHAT, FQNNGV. The CDR3 DNA reads TGTGCCAGCAGCATCAGCTTGCCAGCCAAAAAAATTCAGTACTTC. This gives the protein CASSISLPAKKIQYF.

This clonotype was counted at least ten times. The chain joins TRBV20-1 to TRBJ2-7; the match to TRBD2 covers 10 bases. The ends lost 3 bases at V and 4 bases at J; junction bases unmatched: 6. Germline V gives CDR1 DFQATT, CDR2 SNEGSKA (reference sequence). The CDR3 spans 14 residues. Here the CDR3 reads CSASRSSGRYEQYF. The CDR3 bases are TGCAGTGCTAGTCGGTCTAGCGGGAGATACGAGCAGTACTTC.

In its sample, this clonotype was seen many times. This chain uses TRBV20-1 with TRBJ1-1, with D perhaps TRBD1 (5 bases). The length of the CDR3 is 15 residues. Trimming left V 5 bases short and J 7 bases short, with 23 bases between. Germline assignment: CDR1 DFQATT and CDR2 SNEGSKA (reference sequence). The CDR3 is CSAPPVWGDRFEAFF. CDR3 bases: TGCAGTGCTCCCCCCGTCTGGGGGGATAGATTTGAAGCTTTCTTT.

This clonotype was counted many times. One end of the junction does not line up with germline, which may come from a read error. The chain carries TRBV7-7 and TRBJ2-2, with D perhaps matching TRBD1 (5 bases). The CDR3 is 14 amino acids. CDR1 SSHAT and CDR2 FNYEAQ come from the germline V gene (reference sequence). The CDR3 here is CASSLGAQTGELFF. The CDR3 region has the DNA TGTGCTAGCAGCTTAGGGGCGCAAACCGGGGAGCTGTTTTTT.

At least ten counts were recorded for this clonotype. The chain employs TRBV20-1 and TRBJ2-7, with D possibly matching TRBD1 (5 bases). V lost 6 bases to trimming and J lost 3 bases, with 18 bases between them. Germline values: CDR1 DFQATT, CDR2 SNEGSKA (reference sequence). The CDR3 is 14 residues long. The CDR3 loop reads CSAQGGRTIYEQYF. DNA for the CDR3: TGCAGTGCCCAGGGCGGACGCACCATCTACGAGCAGTACTTC.

The table lists this clonotype with many counts. The chain combines TRBV7-2 with TRBJ1-1, with 10 bases matching TRBD1. Germline assignment: CDR1 SGHTA and CDR2 FQGNSA. The ends lost 5 bases at V and 1 base at J; junction bases unmatched: 7. This CDR3 has 16 residues. The CDR3 is CASSPRTGGENTEAFF. The CDR3 nucleotides are TGTGCCAGCAGCCCACGGACAGGGGGGGAGAACACTGAAGCTTTCTTT.

This clonotype was counted many times. The rearrangement uses TRBV3-1 and TRBJ1-1, with 9 bases fitting TRBD1. V dropped 3 bases and J dropped 3; count of bases not matched to a gene: 14. CDR3 length: 18 residues. Germline V CDR1 and CDR2: LGHDT, YNNKEL (reference sequence). The CDR3 sequence: CASSQGGGRGTGHTEAFF. The CDR3 DNA follows: TGTGCCAGCAGCCAGGGCGGCGGTCGGGGGACAGGGCACACTGAAGCTTTCTTT.

This clonotype was picked up many times. The rearrangement uses TRBV20-1 and TRBJ2-5; 11 nucleotides match TRBD2. The germline V gene has CDR1 DFQATT and CDR2 SNEGSKA (reference sequence). This CDR3 contains 15 residues. J gave up 1 base and V 3 bases, and 4 bases lay outside the gene matches. The CDR3 coding sequence is TGCAGTGCTAGTCCTAGCGGGGGGCCCCAAGAGACCCAGTACTTC. As protein: CSASPSGGPQETQYF.